This TCR beta chain was recovered during a study of graft-versus-host responses after intestinal transplantation. On this clone itself: Its antigen is unidentified.

Data came from immunoSEQ multiplex PCR; TCRdb stores just in-frame clones and leaves some out. The repertoire holds 55,000 to 65,000 clones, with 94% as singletons. The CDR3 length is 15 residues. Germline trimming cut 6 bases from V and 3 bases from J; bases unmatched to any gene: 10. Per the germline V gene, CDR1 is LGHNA and CDR2 is YNFKEQ. This chain uses TRBV4-2 with TRBJ2-5, with 7 bases matching TRBD2. The starting material was unstimulated CD4+ T cells sorted from spleen or lymph node cells, obtained before transplant. This clonotype originated in a human donor who was the organ donor for an intestinal transplant. The DNA of the CDR3 is TGTGCCAGCAGTTCCGGGGGGTTAGGGGAAGAGACCCAGTACTTC. Amino acids: CASSSGGLGEETQYF.